One sample yielded the 28 T cell receptor beta chains listed below, sequenced in a study of CD8+ T cells in alopecia areata. As for treatment: oral pan-JAK inhibitor, 5-10 mg twice daily. Sequencing templates came from extracted RNA that was reverse transcribed into cDNA. Method: immunoSEQ multiplex PCR; TCRdb's copy keeps in-frame clones and lacks some. The data hold under 250,000 clones, with roughly three fifths observed a single time. The sample was CD4+ T cells sorted from blood, taken between weeks 43 and 45, from a patient treated with tofacitinib. These receptor sequences come from a human donor with alopecia areata.

V usage is TRBV30 and J usage is TRBJ2-5; 7 positions agree with TRBD1. The CDR3 spans 13 residues. Germline loops: CDR1 GTSNPN, CDR2 SVGIG (reference sequence). The CDR3 sequence: CATNRGLSETQYF. Here the CDR3 DNA reads TGTGCTACAAACAGGGGTCTTTCGGAGACCCAGTACTTC.

This clone was observed a few times. The V and J genes are TRBV10-3 and TRBJ2-6; D is uncertain. CDR3 length: 15 amino acids. The germline V gene encodes CDR1 ENHRY and CDR2 SYGVKD. Between the trimmed V and J ends, which lost 3 bases and 0 bases, there was a span of 6 bases. The CDR3 DNA follows: TGTGCCATCAGTGATCCCATCTCTGGGGCCAACGTCCTGACTTTC. This sequence encodes CAISDPISGANVLTF.

The V gene is TRBV7-3, the J gene TRBJ2-3; maybe TRBD1 (6 bases). Germline V gives CDR1 SGHTA, CDR2 FQGTGA. The CDR3 contains 15 residues. Trimming stripped 0 bases from V and 5 bases from J, with 12 bases between. The CDR3 spells CASSLTPTGLDTQYF. DNA of the CDR3: TGTGCCAGCAGCTTAACGCCAACAGGGTTAGATACGCAGTATTTT.

This clone was observed a handful of times. The chain is built from TRBV4-3 and TRBJ1-3; TRBD1 matches 9 bases. V lost 0 bases to trimming and J lost 5 bases; unmatched junction nucleotides: 11. Germline CDR1 and CDR2: LGHNA and YSLEER. There are 18 residues in the CDR3. The CDR3 here is CASSQDWGQGSSRNTIYF. CDR3 sequence (DNA): TGCGCCAGCAGCCAAGATTGGGGACAGGGCTCTTCGCGAAACACCATATATTTT.

V gene TRBV6-5 combines with J gene TRBJ2-3, with 9 bases identical to TRBD2. The CDR3 consists of 15 residues. Germline V gene data show CDR1 as MNHEY and CDR2 as SVGAGI. V gave up 6 bases and J gave up 4 bases; unmatched junction bases: 8. DNA for the CDR3: TGTGCCAGCAGCCTTAGCGGGGGAAGAGCAGATACGCAGTATTTT. As protein: CASSLSGGRADTQYF.

The rearrangement uses TRBV10-3 and TRBJ1-1, with 10 bases matching TRBD1. There are 17 residues in the CDR3. The V gene end was trimmed by 7 bases and the J gene end by 1 base; junction bases not matched to a gene: 12. The V gene's germline CDR1 is ENHRY and CDR2 SYGVKD. The CDR3 loop is CAIKSGTGAQRNTEAFF. CDR3 DNA sequence: TGTGCCATCAAATCCGGGACAGGGGCTCAAAGGAACACTGAAGCTTTCTTT.

The chain combines TRBV2 with TRBJ2-7, with D possibly called TRBD1 or TRBD2 (5 bases each). V lost 1 base and J lost 6, with 10 bases in between. CDR3 size: 13 residues. Per germline, CDR1 SNHLY and CDR2 FYNNEI. Here the CDR3 DNA reads TGTGCCAGCAGTGAAGTCTCGGGGCCCGAGCAGTACTTC. Translating gives CASSEVSGPEQYF.

This clone has just one count. This chain links TRBV18 with TRBJ2-1; D remains unclear. The V gene's germline CDR1 is KGHSH and CDR2 LQKENI. With 3 bases removed from V and 6 bases from J, the gap between germline ends came to 9 bases. The CDR3 has 13 amino acids. The CDR3 region is CASSPVARNEQFF. CDR3 DNA sequence: TGTGCCAGCTCACCCGTAGCCCGCAATGAGCAGTTCTTC.

This chain connects TRBV18 to TRBJ2-1; 8 bases align to TRBD2. Trimming at V came to 3 bases and at J to 7 bases, leaving 8 bases not matched to a gene. The CDR3 has 15 amino acids. Germline assignment: CDR1 KGHSH and CDR2 LQKENI. DNA of the CDR3: TGTGCCAGCTCACCCCTCGAACTAGCGGCAAATGAGCAGTTCTTC. Residues: CASSPLELAANEQFF.

CDR3 in amino acids: CASKGRDMNTEAFF. The CDR3 DNA follows: TGTGCCAGCAAAGGGAGAGACATGAACACTGAAGCTTTCTTT. The chain recombines TRBV25-1 with TRBJ1-1, with no clear D. The length of the CDR3 is 14 residues. Trimming removed 7 bases from V and 0 bases from J, with 12 bases in between. Germline-derived CDR1 and CDR2 are MGHDK and SYGVNS.

The chain links TRBV30 to TRBJ2-7, with 12 bases identical to TRBD1. Trimming at V came to 3 bases and at J to 5 bases, leaving 11 bases not matched to a gene. Per germline, CDR1 GTSNPN and CDR2 SVGIG (reference sequence). This CDR3 is 16 amino acids long. CDR3 residues: CAWSPRPGQGANEQYF. The CDR3 DNA sequence: TGTGCCTGGAGCCCCCGTCCGGGACAGGGGGCCAACGAGCAGTACTTC.

This sequence joins TRBV18 and TRBJ2-2, with 9 bases matching TRBD1. The CDR3 loop spans 14 amino acids. Looked up from germline, CDR1 is KGHSH and CDR2 is LQKENI. J was trimmed by 5 bases and V by 5 bases; bases with no gene match: 3. This CDR3 reads CASSSGQGTGELFF. The CDR3 DNA reads TGTGCCAGCTCATCTGGACAGGGGACCGGGGAGCTGTTTTTT.

The CDR3, as DNA: TGTGCCAGCAGCTTGGGGGCGGATACCTACGAGCAGTACTTC. Residues: CASSLGADTYEQYF. The chain employs TRBV5-4 and TRBJ2-7; D is undetermined. The CDR3 totals 14 residues. Trimming stripped 0 bases from V and 2 bases from J, with 9 bases between. The germline gives CDR1 SGHNT, CDR2 YYREEE (reference sequence).

The V call is TRBV4-1, the J call TRBJ2-7; TRBD2 matches at 13 bases. V lost 1 base, J lost 4 bases, and 4 bases stayed unmatched. Germline CDR1 is MGHRA and CDR2 is YSYEKL. The CDR3 has 16 amino acids. CDR3 sequence reads: CASSQAGLAGLYEQYF. In nucleotides, the CDR3 is TGCGCCAGCAGCCAAGCGGGACTAGCGGGGCTGTACGAGCAGTACTTC.

As DNA, the CDR3 is TGCAGCTTCAATCAGGGAAACGAGCAGTACTTC. This encodes CSFNQGNEQYF. This sequence joins TRBV29-1 and TRBJ2-5, with D possibly matching TRBD1 (5 bases). The J call could be wrong; TRBJ2-7 is a better fit for the DNA end. Looked up from germline, CDR1 is SQVTM and CDR2 is ANQGSEA. There are 11 residues in the CDR3.

The V gene is TRBV5-6, the J gene TRBJ2-7, with 7 bases matching TRBD2. Germline lookup yields CDR1 SGHDT and CDR2 YYEEEE. The CDR3 totals 14 residues. V dropped 1 base and J dropped 0; count of bases not matched to a gene: 1. The CDR3 coding sequence is TGTGCCAGCAGCTTGAGCGGGGACTCCTACGAGCAGTACTTC. The encoded protein is CASSLSGDSYEQYF. Using reference TRBV5-6 and TRBJ2-7 for the parts outside the CDR3, the full variable domain is DAGVTQSPTHLIKTRGQQVTLRCSPKSGHDTVSWYQQALGQGPQFIFQYYEEEERQRGNFPDRFSGHQFPNYSSELNVNALLLGDSALYLCASSLSGDSYEQYFGPGTRLTVT.

The J gene is TRBJ1-2, the V gene TRBV18, with 8 bases lining up with TRBD1. Germline V gives CDR1 KGHSH, CDR2 LQKENI. The CDR3 is 15 residues long. Unmatched junction bases numbered 8, after V lost 2 bases and J lost 6 bases. The CDR3 loop is CASSPTLPTGDGYTF. The CDR3 nucleotides read TGTGCCAGCTCACCAACGTTACCGACAGGGGATGGCTACACCTTC.

The rearrangement uses TRBV5-1 and TRBJ1-2, with TRBD1 matching 7 bases. The V and J ends lost 4 bases and 1 base, in that order; junction bases with no gene match: 1. Per germline, CDR1 SGHRS and CDR2 YFSETQ. This CDR3 comprises 13 residues. CDR3 protein: CASSGDSNYGYTF. For the CDR3, the DNA is TGCGCCAGCAGCGGGGACAGTAACTATGGCTACACCTTC.

The V and J genes are TRBV9 and TRBJ1-1, with TRBD1 identical over 11 bases. The CDR3 is 13 amino acids. Germline assignment: CDR1 SGDLS and CDR2 YYNGEE. With V trimmed by 3 bases and J by 11 bases, 6 bases remained unmatched. The CDR3 bases are TGTGCCAGCAGCGGTGGACAGGGGGCGAATGCTTTCTTT. Translated, it gives CASSGGQGANAFF.

This clone showed up just a few times. The chain joins TRBV2 to TRBJ1-1, with 8 positions matching TRBD1. Germline V gene sequence: CDR1 SNHLY, CDR2 FYNNEI. The CDR3 covers 10 residues. J was trimmed by 8 bases and V by 9 bases; bases with no gene match: 2. CDR3 residues: CASGTGEAFF. In DNA form, the CDR3 reads TGTGCCAGTGGGACAGGAGAAGCTTTCTTT.

This clone appeared a single time. V gene TRBV10-2 combines with J gene TRBJ1-5, with D unclear. Germline V lookup: CDR1 WSHSY, CDR2 SAAADI. CDR3 length equals 13 residues. Trimming took 0 bases from V and 7 from J, leaving 7 bases between them. The CDR3, as DNA: TGCGCCAGCAGTGAGTCGTCGGGACAGCCCCAGCATTTT. Translation: CASSESSGQPQHF.

This clone was seen many times. This chain uses TRBV5-1 with TRBJ2-2; tentatively, D is TRBD1 (6 bases). CDR1 is SGHRS, CDR2 YFSETQ, per germline. Trimming removed 2 bases at V and 5 bases at J, with 10 bases between. This CDR3 has 14 residues. This chain's CDR3 is CASSFVQGTGELFF. Written as DNA, the CDR3 is TGCGCCAGCAGCTTTGTACAGGGAACCGGGGAGCTGTTTTTT.

The chain combines TRBV6-6 with TRBJ2-3, with D unresolved. Looked up from germline, CDR1 is MNHNY and CDR2 is SVGAGI (reference sequence). There are 14 residues in the CDR3. CDR3 loop: CAVRQRLFTDTQYF. The CDR3 DNA is TGTGCGGTTCGTCAGCGCCTATTCACAGATACGCAGTATTTT.

The CDR3 region has the DNA TGTGCCTGGGGGATTAGGGGTGAAGCTTTCTTT. It specifies CAWGIRGEAFF. The gene calls are TRBV30 and TRBJ1-1, with a tentative D call TRBD1 (5 bases). Trimming cost V 5 bases and J 7 bases, with 11 bases left between them. CDR3 length: 11 residues. Germline V gene data show CDR1 as GTSNPN and CDR2 as SVGIG (reference sequence).

This clone was detected only a few times. The gene calls are TRBV10-3 and TRBJ2-7, with 11 bases fitting TRBD1. Germline V CDR1 and CDR2: ENHRY, SYGVKD. This CDR3 is 16 amino acids long. Trimming removed 2 bases from V and 3 bases from J; junction bases left unmatched: 6. The CDR3 is CAISEPGQGANYEQYF. In nucleotides, the CDR3 is TGTGCCATCAGTGAGCCCGGACAGGGGGCCAACTACGAGCAGTACTTC.

This rearrangement joins TRBV27 to TRBJ1-5; TRBD1 agrees at 8 bases. The V segment lost 6 bases and the J segment 3 bases; nucleotides outside the gene matches: 4. Germline CDR1 MNHEY, CDR2 SMNVEV (reference sequence). The CDR3 loop spans 14 amino acids. This chain's CDR3 is CASSGQGDNQPQHF. CDR3 in DNA: TGTGCCAGCAGCGGACAGGGAGACAATCAGCCCCAGCATTTT.

This clone showed up just once. The rearrangement links TRBV4-3 to TRBJ2-5; 8 bases agree with TRBD2. The V gene end was trimmed by 0 bases and the J gene end by 7 bases; junction bases not matched to a gene: 1. The length of the CDR3 is 13 residues. The germline V gene has CDR1 LGHNA and CDR2 YSLEER. DNA for the CDR3: TGCGCCAGCAGCCAAGAAAGCGGGGGGACCCAGTACTTC. This translates into CASSQESGGTQYF.

This clone was detected once. The chain combines TRBV7-9 with TRBJ2-3; 11 bases line up with TRBD2. There are 16 residues in the CDR3. V lost 5 bases, J lost 2 bases, and 6 bases stayed unmatched. Per the germline V gene, CDR1 is SEHNR and CDR2 is FQNEAQ (reference sequence). The CDR3 spells CASSRALAGATDTQYF. The DNA of the CDR3 is TGTGCCAGCAGCCGAGCACTAGCGGGGGCCACAGATACGCAGTATTTT.